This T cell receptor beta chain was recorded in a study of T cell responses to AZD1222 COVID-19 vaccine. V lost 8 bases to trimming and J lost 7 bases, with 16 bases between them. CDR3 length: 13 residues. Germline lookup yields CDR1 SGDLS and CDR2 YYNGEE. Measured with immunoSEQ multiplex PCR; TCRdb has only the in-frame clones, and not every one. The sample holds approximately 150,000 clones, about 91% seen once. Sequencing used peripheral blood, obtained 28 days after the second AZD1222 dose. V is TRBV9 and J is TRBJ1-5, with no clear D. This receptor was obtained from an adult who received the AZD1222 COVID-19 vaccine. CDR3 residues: CARSGALAQPQHF. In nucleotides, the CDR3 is TGTGCCAGGTCCGGCGCGCTTGCCCAGCCCCAGCATTTT.